The clone carrying this T cell receptor (beta chain) was counted between two and nine times. Its antigen remains unknown. This sample is drawn from a study of T cells in Graves' hyperthyroidism and ophthalmopathy. Germline V gene lookup returns CDR1 MNHEY and CDR2 SMNVEV (reference sequence). The CDR3 is made up of 14 amino acids. J gave up 4 bases and V 7 bases, and 6 bases lay outside the gene matches. Study-level findings and limits: Ophthalmopathy stood apart from stable hyperthyroidism in a 13 V-J model. Ophthalmopathy onset followed model prediction by a median about six months.

Each ophthalmopathy patient scored at least 3 on the Clinical Activity Score and at least 4 on NOSPECS grade, with duration under 3 months. The diagnoses drew upon clinical symptoms, serum thyroxine and TRAb, thyroid ultrasound and orbital computed tomography. Amplification yielded TCR beta CDR3 regions, with RNA transcripts as the source. TCR CDR3 underwent first-round RT-PCR with the HTBI primer set. In TCRdb, the multiplex PCR reads were re-called with MiXCR into one record per CDR3 protein. In the table there are approximately 570,000 distinct CDR3 sequences, around 20% of which are singletons. The chain uses TRBV27 and TRBJ2-1; 8 bases line up with TRBD2. Sample: blood. The clonotype originates from a man in his forties with Graves' ophthalmopathy. The CDR3 DNA is TGTGCCAGCACCTTAGCGGGACCGTACAATGAGCAGTTCTTC. This codes for CASTLAGPYNEQFF.